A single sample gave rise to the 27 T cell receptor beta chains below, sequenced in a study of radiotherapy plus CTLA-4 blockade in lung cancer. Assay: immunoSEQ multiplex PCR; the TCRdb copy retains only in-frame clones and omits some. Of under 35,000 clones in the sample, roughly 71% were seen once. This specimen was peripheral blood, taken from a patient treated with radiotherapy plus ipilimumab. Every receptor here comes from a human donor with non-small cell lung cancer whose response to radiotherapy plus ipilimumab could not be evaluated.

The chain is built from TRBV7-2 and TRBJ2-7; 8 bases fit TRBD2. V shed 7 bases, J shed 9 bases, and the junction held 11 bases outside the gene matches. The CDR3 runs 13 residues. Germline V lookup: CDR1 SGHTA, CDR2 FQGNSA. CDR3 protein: CASTYYREGVQYF. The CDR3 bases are TGTGCCAGCACCTACTACCGGGAGGGGGTGCAGTACTTC.

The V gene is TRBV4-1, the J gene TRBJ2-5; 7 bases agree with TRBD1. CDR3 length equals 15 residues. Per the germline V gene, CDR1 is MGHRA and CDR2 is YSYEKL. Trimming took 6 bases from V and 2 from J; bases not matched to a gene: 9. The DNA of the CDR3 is TGCGCCAGCAGACAGACAGGGTTCGCTCAAGAGACCCAGTACTTC. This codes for CASRQTGFAQETQYF.

CDR3 nucleotides: TGTGCCAGTAGCGCATTACCAGGGACAGTCAATCAGCCCCAGCATTTT. Its translation is CASSALPGTVNQPQHF. The V gene is TRBV19, the J gene TRBJ1-5; TRBD1 matches at 7 bases. Per germline, CDR1 LNHDA and CDR2 SQIVND (reference sequence). Germline trimming cut 6 bases from V and 3 bases from J; bases unmatched to any gene: 11. The CDR3 sequence is 16 residues long.

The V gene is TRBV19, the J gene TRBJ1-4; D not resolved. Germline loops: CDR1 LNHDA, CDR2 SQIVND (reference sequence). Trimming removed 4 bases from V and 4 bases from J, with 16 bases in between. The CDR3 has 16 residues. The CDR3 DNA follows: TGTGCCAGTAGTACGGACGGAGGACTACTTAATGAAAAACTGTTTTTT. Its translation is CASSTDGGLLNEKLFF.

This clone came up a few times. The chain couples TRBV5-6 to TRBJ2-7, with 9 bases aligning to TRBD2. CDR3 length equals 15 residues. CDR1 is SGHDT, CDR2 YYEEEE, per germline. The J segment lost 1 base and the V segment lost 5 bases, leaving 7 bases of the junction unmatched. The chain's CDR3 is CASRPVAGGSYEQYF. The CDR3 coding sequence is TGTGCCAGCAGACCGGTGGCGGGAGGGTCCTACGAGCAGTACTTC.

The CDR3 DNA is TGTGCCAGCAGCTTTTCTAGCGTAACAGATACGCAGTATTTT. Translating gives CASSFSSVTDTQYF. The chain carries TRBV7-7 and TRBJ2-3; perhaps TRBD2 as D (6 bases). The germline V gene encodes CDR1 SSHAT and CDR2 FNYEAQ (reference sequence). The V end lost 3 bases, the J end lost 3 bases, and 10 bases lay between the germline ends. This CDR3 is 14 amino acids long.

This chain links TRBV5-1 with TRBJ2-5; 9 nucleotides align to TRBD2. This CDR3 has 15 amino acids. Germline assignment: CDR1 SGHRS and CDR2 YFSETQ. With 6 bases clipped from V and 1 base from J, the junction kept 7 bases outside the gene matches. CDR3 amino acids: CASTLAGDFQETQYF. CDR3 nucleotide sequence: TGCGCCAGCACCTTAGCGGGAGATTTCCAAGAGACCCAGTACTTC. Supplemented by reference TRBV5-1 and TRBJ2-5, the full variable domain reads KAGVTQTPRYLIKTRGQQVTLSCSPISGHRSVSWYQQTPGQGLQFLFEYFSETQRNKGNFPGRFSGRQFSNSRSEMNVSTLELGDSALYLCASTLAGDFQETQYFGPGTRLLVL.

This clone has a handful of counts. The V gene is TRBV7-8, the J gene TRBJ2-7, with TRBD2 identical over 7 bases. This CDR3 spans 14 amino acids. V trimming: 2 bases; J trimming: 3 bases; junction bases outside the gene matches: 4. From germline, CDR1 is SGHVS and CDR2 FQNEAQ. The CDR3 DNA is TGTGCCAGCAGCTTATACGCGGGAGACTACGAGCAGTACTTC. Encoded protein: CASSLYAGDYEQYF.

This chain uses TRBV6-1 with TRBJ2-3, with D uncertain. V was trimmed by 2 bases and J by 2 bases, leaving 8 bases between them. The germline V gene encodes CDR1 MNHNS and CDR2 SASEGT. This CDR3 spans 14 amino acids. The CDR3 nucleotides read TGTGCCAGCAGTGAAAACATCATCACAGATACGCAGTATTTT. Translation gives CASSENIITDTQYF.

CDR3 residues: CASSLQGRNEQFF. The CDR3, as DNA: TGTGCCAGCAGCTTGCAGGGGCGGAATGAGCAGTTCTTC. This sequence joins TRBV5-4 and TRBJ2-1; D might be TRBD1 (6 bases). This CDR3 contains 13 residues. Trimming pared 1 base from V and 7 bases from J, leaving 9 bases between. Germline V gives CDR1 SGHNT, CDR2 YYREEE (reference sequence).

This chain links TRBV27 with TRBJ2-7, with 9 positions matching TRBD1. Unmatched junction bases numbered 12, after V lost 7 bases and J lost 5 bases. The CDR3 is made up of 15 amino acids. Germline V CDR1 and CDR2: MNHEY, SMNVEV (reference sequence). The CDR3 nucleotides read TGTGCCAGCACCCCAGTCGGGACAGGGTCCCACGAGCAGTACTTC. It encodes CASTPVGTGSHEQYF.

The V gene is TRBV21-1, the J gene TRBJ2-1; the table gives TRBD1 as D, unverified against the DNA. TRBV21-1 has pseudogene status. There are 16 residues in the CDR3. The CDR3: CASSSRRGREGNEQFF. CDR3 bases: TGTGCCAGCAGCAGCCGGAGGGGGCGGGAAGGGAATGAGCAGTTCTTC.

CDR3 sequence (DNA): TGTGCCAGTAGTCCGCCAGAAAGTACGGCCGGGGTGTTCTTC. Translation gives CASSPPESTAGVFF. J is TRBJ2-1 and V is TRBV19, with D tentatively TRBD2 (5 bases). This CDR3 region has 14 residues. The germline CDR1 and CDR2 sequences are LNHDA and SQIVND (reference sequence). V lost 5 bases and J 15 bases, leaving 23 bases between the germline ends.

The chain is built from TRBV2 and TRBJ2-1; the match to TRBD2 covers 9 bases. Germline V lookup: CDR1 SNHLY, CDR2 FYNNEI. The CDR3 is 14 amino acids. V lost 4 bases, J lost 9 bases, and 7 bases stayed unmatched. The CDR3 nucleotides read TGTGCCAGCAGTGTAGCGGGAGTAGAGAGTGAGCAGTTCTTC. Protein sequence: CASSVAGVESEQFF.

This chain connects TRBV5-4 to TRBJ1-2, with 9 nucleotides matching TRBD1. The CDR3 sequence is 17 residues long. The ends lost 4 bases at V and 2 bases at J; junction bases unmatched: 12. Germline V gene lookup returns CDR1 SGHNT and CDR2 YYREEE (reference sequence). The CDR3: CASSLPSRDRENYGYTF. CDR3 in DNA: TGTGCCAGCAGCCTACCCTCCCGGGACAGGGAAAACTATGGCTACACCTTC.

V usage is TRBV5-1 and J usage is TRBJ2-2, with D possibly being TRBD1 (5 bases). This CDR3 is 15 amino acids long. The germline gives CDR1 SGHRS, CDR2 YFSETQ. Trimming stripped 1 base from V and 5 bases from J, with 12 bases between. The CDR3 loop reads CASSLNPRVTGELFF. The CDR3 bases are TGCGCCAGCAGCTTGAATCCCAGGGTGACCGGGGAGCTGTTTTTT.

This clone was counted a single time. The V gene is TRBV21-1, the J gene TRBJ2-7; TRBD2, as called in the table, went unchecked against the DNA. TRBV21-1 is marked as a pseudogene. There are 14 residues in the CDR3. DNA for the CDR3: TGTGCCAGCAGCACCAGGCAAGGGAGGTACGAGCAGTACTTC. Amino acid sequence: CASSTRQGRYEQYF.

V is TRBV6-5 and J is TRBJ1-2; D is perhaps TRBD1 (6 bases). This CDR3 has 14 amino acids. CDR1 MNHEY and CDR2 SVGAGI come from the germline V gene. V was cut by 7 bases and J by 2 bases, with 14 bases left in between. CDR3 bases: TGTGCCAGCACCCGCGACAGGCAGAACTATGGCTACACCTTC. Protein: CASTRDRQNYGYTF.

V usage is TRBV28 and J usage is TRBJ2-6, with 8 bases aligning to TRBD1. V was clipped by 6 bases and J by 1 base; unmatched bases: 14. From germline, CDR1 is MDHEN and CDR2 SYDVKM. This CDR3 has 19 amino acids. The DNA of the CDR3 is TGTGCCAGCAGCCTTCCGTTGGACAGGGTACAATCTGGGGCCAACGTCCTGACTTTC. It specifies CASSLPLDRVQSGANVLTF.

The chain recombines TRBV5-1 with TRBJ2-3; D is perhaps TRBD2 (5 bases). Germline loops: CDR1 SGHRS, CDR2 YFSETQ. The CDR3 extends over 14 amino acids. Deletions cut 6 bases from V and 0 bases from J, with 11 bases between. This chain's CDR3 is CASMRAESTDTQYF. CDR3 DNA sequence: TGCGCCAGCATGCGGGCAGAGAGCACAGATACGCAGTATTTT.

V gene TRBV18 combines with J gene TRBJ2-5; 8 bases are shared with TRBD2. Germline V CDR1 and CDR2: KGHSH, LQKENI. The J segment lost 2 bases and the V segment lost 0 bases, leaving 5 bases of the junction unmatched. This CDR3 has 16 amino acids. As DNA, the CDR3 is TGTGCCAGCTCACCACCGCTTAGCGGGAAACAAGAGACCCAGTACTTC. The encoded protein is CASSPPLSGKQETQYF.

As DNA, the CDR3 is TGTGCCAGCAGTTTTGGCGGGAGGGCGTCCTACGAGCAGTACTTC. Translation gives CASSFGGRASYEQYF. This chain uses TRBV28 with TRBJ2-7; 9 positions agree with TRBD2. Per the germline V gene, CDR1 is MDHEN and CDR2 is SYDVKM. With 3 bases clipped from V and 1 base from J, the junction kept 4 bases outside the gene matches. This CDR3 contains 15 residues.

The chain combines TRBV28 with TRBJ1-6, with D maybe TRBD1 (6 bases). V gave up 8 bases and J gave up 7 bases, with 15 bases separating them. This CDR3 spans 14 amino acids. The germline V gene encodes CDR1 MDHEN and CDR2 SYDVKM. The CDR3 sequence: CASSNMQGNSPLHF. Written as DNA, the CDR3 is TGTGCCAGCTCGAACATGCAGGGGAATTCACCCCTCCACTTT.

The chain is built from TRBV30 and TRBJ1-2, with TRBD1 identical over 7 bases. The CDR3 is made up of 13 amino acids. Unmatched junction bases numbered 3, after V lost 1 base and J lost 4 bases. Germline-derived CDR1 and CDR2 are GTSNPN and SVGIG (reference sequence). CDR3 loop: CAWSEQGTYGYTF. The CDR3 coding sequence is TGTGCCTGGAGTGAACAGGGGACCTATGGCTACACCTTC.

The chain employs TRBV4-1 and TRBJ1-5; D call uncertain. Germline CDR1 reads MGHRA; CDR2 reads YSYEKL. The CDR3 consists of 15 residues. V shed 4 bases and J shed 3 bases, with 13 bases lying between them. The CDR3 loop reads CASSPPGGTNQPQHF. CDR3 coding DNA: TGCGCCAGCAGCCCCCCAGGAGGCACCAATCAGCCCCAGCATTTT.

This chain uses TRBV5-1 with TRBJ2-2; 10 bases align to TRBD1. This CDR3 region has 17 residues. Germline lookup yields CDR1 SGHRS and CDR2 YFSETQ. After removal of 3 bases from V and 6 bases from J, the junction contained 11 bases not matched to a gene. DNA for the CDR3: TGCGCCAGCAGCTCCCAGCTGACAGGGGGCATCCCCGGGGAGCTGTTTTTT. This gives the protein CASSSQLTGGIPGELFF.

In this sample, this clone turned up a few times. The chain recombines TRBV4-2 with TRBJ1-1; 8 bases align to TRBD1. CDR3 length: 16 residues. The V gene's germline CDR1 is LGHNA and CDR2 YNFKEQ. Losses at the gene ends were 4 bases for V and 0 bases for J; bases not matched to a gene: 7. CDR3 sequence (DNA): TGTGCCAGCAGCCCTTGGACAGGGACTATGAACACTGAAGCTTTCTTT. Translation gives CASSPWTGTMNTEAFF.